This T cell receptor (beta chain) derives from a study of blood T cell repertoires in COVID-19. Study summary: Researchers got acute and convalescent COVID-19 samples from the United States, Italy and Spain.

Method: immunoSEQ multiplex PCR; TCRdb's copy keeps in-frame clones and lacks some. The table includes about 480,000 clones, around nine tenths detected once. The CDR3 totals 14 residues. The V gene's germline CDR1 is KGHDR and CDR2 SFDVKD. V lost 6 bases and J 8 bases, leaving 16 bases between the germline ends. Sequencing used PBMCs or T cells enriched from blood (not recorded which). The chain couples TRBV24-1 to TRBJ2-1, with a possible D match to TRBD1 (7 bases). The TCR comes from a woman aged 40-49 years who had recovered from COVID-19. The CDR3 DNA reads TGTGCCACCAGTATGGGTCAGGGGGGCTATGAGCAGTTCTTC. The encoded protein is CATSMGQGGYEQFF.